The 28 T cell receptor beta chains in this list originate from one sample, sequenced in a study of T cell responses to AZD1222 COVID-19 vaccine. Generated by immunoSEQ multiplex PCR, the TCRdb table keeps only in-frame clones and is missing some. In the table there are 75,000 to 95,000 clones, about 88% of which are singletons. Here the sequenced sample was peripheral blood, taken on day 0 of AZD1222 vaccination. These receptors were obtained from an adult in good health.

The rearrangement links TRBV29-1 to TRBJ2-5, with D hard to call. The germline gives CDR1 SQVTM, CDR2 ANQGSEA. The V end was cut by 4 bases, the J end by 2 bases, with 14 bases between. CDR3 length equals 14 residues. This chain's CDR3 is CSVGRLGQQETQYF. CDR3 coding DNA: TGCAGCGTTGGCCGATTAGGGCAACAAGAGACCCAGTACTTC.

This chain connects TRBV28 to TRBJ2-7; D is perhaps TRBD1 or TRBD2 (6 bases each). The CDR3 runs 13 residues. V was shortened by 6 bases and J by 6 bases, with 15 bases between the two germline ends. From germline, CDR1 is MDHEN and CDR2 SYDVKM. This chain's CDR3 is CASRIGGQVEQYF. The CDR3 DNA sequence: TGTGCCAGCAGAATAGGGGGGCAGGTCGAGCAGTACTTC.

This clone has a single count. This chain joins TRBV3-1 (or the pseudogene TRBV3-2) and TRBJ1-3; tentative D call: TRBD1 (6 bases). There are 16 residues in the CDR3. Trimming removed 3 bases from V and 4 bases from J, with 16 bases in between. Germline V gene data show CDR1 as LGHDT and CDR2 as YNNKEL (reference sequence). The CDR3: CASSQGLGGLGNTIYF. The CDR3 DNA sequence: TGTGCCAGCAGCCAGGGCTTAGGGGGTCTAGGAAACACCATATATTTT.

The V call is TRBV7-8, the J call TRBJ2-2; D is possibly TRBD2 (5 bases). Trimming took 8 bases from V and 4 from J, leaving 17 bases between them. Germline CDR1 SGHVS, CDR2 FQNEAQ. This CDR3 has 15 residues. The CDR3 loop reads CASRRNGVGTGELFF. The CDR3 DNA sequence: TGTGCCAGCCGGCGGAACGGGGTTGGCACCGGGGAGCTGTTTTTT.

The CDR3 DNA sequence: TGTGCCAGCAGTTACTCCGGACAGGGGGACTCCTACGAGCAGTACTTC. As protein: CASSYSGQGDSYEQYF. This chain links TRBV6-5 with TRBJ2-7; 10 bases agree with TRBD1. Looked up from germline, CDR1 is MNHEY and CDR2 is SVGAGI. The junction had 2 bases not matched to a gene; V was cut back by 0 bases and J by 0 bases. CDR3 length: 16 amino acids.

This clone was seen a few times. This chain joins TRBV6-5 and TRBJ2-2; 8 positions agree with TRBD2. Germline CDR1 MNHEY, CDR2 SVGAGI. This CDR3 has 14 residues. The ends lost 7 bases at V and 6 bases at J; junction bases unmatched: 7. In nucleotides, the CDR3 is TGTGCCAGCACCCCCAGCGGGAGCTCCGGGGAGCTGTTTTTT. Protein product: CASTPSGSSGELFF.

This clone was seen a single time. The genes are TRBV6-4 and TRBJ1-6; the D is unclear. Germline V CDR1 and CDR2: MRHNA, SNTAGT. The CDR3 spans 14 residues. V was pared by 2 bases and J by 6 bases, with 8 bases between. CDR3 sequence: CASSDRPLNSPLHF. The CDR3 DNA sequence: TGTGCCAGCAGTGACCGACCACTTAATTCACCCCTCCACTTT.

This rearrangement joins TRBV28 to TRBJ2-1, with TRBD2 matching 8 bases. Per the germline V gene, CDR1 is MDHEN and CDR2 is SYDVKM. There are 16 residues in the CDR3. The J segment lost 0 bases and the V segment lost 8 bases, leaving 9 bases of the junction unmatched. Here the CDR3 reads CASLTSAASSYNEQFF. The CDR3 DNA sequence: TGTGCCAGCTTGACTAGCGCCGCTAGCTCCTACAATGAGCAGTTCTTC.

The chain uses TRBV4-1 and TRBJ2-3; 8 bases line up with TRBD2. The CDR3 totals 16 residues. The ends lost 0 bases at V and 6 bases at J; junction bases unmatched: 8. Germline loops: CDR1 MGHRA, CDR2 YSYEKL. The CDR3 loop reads CASSQERGGAIDTQYF. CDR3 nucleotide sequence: TGCGCCAGCAGCCAAGAACGGGGGGGTGCGATTGATACGCAGTATTTT.

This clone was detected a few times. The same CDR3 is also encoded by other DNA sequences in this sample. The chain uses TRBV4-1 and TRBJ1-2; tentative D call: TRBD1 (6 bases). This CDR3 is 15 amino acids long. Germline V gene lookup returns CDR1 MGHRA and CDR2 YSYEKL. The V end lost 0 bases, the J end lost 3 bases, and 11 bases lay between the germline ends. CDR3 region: CASSQERGPDYGYTF. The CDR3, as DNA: TGCGCCAGCAGCCAAGAACGGGGGCCGGACTATGGCTACACCTTC.

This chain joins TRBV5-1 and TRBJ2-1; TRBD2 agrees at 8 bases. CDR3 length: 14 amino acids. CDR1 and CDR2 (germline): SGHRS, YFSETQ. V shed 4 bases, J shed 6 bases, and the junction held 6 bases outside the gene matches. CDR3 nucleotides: TGCGCCAGCAGCGACCCGACTAGCGCCAATGAGCAGTTCTTC. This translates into CASSDPTSANEQFF.

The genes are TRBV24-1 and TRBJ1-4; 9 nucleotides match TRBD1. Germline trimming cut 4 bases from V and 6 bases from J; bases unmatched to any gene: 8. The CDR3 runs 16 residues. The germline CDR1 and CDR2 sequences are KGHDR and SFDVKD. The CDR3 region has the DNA TGTGCCACCAGTGACCACGGGACAGGGATGGATGAAAAACTGTTTTTT. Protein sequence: CATSDHGTGMDEKLFF.

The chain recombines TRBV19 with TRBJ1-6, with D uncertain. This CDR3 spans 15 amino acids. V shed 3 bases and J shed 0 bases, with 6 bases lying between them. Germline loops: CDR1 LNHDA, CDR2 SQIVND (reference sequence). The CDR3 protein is CASSMQSSYNSPLHF. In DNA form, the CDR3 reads TGTGCCAGTAGTATGCAGAGCTCCTATAATTCACCCCTCCACTTT.

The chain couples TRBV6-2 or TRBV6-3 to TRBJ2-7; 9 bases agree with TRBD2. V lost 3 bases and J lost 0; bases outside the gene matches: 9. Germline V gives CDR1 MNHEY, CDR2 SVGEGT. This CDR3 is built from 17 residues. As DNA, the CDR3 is TGTGCCAGCAGTTATCTACAACTAGCGGGCAGCTCCTACGAGCAGTACTTC. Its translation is CASSYLQLAGSSYEQYF.

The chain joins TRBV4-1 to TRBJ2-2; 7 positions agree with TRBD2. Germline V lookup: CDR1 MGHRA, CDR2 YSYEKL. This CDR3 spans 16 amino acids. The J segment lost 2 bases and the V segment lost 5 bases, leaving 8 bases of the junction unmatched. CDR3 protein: CASSSRLAQNTGELFF. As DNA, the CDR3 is TGCGCCAGCAGCTCTCGACTAGCCCAAAACACCGGGGAGCTGTTTTTT.

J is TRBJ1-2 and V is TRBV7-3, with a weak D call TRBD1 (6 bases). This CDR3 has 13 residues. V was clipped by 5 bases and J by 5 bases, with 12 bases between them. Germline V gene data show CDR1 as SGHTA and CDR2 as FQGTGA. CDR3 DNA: TGTGCCAGCAGCAGCGCAGGGGAGTATGGCTACACCTTC. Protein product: CASSSAGEYGYTF. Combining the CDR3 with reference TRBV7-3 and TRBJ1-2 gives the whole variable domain GAGVSQTPSNKVTEKGKYVELRCDPISGHTALYWYRQSLGQGPEFLIYFQGTGAADDSGLPNDRFFAVRPEGSVSTLKIQRTERGDSAVYLCASSSAGEYGYTFGSGTRLTVV.

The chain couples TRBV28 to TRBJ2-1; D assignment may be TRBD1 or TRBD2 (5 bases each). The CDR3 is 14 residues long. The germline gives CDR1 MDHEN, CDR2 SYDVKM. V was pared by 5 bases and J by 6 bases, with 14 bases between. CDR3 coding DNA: TGTGCCAGCAGTGCGCCCAGGGACCCCAATGAGCAGTTCTTC. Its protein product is CASSAPRDPNEQFF.

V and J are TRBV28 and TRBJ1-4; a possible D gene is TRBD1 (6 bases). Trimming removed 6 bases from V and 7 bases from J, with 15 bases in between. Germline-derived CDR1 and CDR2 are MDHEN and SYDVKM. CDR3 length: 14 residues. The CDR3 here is CASSSGATGEKLFF. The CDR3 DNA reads TGTGCCAGCAGCTCGGGGGCGACGGGTGAAAAACTGTTTTTT.

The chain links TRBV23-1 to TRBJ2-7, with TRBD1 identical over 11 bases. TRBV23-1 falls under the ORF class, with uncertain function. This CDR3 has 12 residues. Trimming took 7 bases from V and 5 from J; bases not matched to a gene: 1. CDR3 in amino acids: CASMGQGDEQYF. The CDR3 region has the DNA TGCGCCAGCATGGGACAGGGGGACGAGCAGTACTTC.

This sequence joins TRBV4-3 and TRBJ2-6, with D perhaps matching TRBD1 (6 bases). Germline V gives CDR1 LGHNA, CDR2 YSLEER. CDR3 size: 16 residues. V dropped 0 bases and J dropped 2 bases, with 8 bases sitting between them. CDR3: CASSQDEGAGANVLTF. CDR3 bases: TGCGCCAGCAGCCAAGATGAGGGGGCTGGGGCCAACGTCCTGACTTTC.

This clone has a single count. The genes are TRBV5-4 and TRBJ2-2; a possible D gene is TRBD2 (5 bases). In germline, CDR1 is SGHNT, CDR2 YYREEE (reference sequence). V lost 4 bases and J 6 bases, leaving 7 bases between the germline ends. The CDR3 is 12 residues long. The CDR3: CASSRTPGELFF. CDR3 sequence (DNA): TGTGCCAGCAGCCGGACTCCCGGGGAGCTGTTTTTT.

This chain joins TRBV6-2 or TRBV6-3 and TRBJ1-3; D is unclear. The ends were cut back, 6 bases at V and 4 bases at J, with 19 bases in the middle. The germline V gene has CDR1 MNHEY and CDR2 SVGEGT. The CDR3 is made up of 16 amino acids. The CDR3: CASSPERPRFGNTIYF. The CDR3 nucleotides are TGTGCCAGCAGCCCGGAGAGACCTCGTTTCGGAAACACCATATATTTT.

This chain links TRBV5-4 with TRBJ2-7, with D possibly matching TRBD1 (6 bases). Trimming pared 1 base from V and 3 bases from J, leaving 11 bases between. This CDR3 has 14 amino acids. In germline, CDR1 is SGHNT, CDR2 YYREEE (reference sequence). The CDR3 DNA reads TGTGCCAGCAGCTTGCAGCAGGGGAGCTACGAGCAGTACTTC. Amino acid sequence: CASSLQQGSYEQYF.

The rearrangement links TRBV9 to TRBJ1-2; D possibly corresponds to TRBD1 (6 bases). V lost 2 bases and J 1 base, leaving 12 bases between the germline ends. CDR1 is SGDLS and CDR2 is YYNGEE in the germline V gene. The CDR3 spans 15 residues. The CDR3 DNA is TGTGCCAGCAGCGTGGGGGGCAGGGGTAACTATGGCTACACCTTC. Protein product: CASSVGGRGNYGYTF.

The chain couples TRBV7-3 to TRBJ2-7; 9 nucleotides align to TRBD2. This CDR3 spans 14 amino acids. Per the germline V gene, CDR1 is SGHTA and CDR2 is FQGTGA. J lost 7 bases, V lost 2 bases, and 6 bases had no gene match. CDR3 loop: CASSLAGGLGEQYF. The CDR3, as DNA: TGTGCCAGCAGCTTAGCGGGGGGGCTAGGAGAGCAGTACTTC.

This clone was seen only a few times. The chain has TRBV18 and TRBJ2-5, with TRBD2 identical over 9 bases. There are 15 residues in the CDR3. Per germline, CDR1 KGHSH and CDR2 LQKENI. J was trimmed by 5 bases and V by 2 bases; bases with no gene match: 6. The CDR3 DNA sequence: TGTGCCAGCTCACCATTTAGCGGGAGTGGGGAGACCCAGTACTTC. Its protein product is CASSPFSGSGETQYF.

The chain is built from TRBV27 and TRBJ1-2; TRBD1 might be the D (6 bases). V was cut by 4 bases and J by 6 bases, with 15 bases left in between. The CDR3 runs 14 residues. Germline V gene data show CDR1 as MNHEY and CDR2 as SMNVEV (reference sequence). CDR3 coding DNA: TGTGCCAGCAGTTCCATTCAGGGGACCGATGGCTACACCTTC. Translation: CASSSIQGTDGYTF.

The CDR3 DNA follows: TGTGCCAGCAGTGTGACAGAGCTACTTAACTATGGCTACACCTTC. It yields the protein CASSVTELLNYGYTF. The chain recombines TRBV6-2 or TRBV6-3 with TRBJ1-2; TRBD1 is a possible D gene (5 bases). The germline CDR1 and CDR2 sequences are MNHEY and SVGEGT. CDR3 length equals 15 residues. The ends were cut back, 5 bases at V and 1 base at J, with 14 bases in the middle.